These T cell receptor beta chains were read from a single sample in a study of shared clonotypes between healthy human individuals. TCRdb's table, derived via immunoSEQ multiplex PCR, lists solely in-frame clones and lacks some. The sample includes some 2,000,000 clones, roughly 94% of them seen just once. The sequencing sample was made of naive CD8+ T cells sorted from blood. The source is a man younger than 35 in good health. Each CDR3 is given without its conserved first and last residue. D genes are given only for firm matches.

TRBD2	TRBJ2-3	TRBV9	14	ASSGPTSGRTDTQY
TRBD1	TRBJ2-7	TRBV27	10	ASTGQDLSQY
-	TRBJ2-2	TRBV4-3	12	ASSPTVNTGELF
-	TRBJ2-7	TRBV7-2	11	ASSSGWSGEQY
TRBD1	TRBJ1-2	TRBV5-6	13	ASSIGQGFNYGYT
TRBD2	TRBJ2-3	TRBV30	13	AWSYGSGLTDTQY
-	TRBJ2-7	TRBV5-6	14	ASSLSAGALRYEQY
TRBD1	TRBJ2-7	TRBV5-5	14	ASSLVPGQGLYEQY
-	TRBJ2-2	TRBV9	10	ASSVLPGELF
-	TRBJ2-7	TRBV5-6	12	ASSLDQDSYEQY